A single sample is the source of the 17 T cell receptor beta chains below, sequenced in a study of blood T cell repertoires in COVID-19 (dated by TCRdb to about 2020). The library was obtained by the immunoSEQ multiplex PCR assay. TCRdb took over this immuneACCESS table, retaining in-frame rearrangements with V and J assigned. Such tables are incomplete; in checked studies, under half of the missing clones stem from an unresolved V gene, and the remainder is unexplained. This sample is represented by a few hundred thousand clones; roughly 86% of them were singletons. The ten largest clones capture about 12% of the sample. The sequenced sample consisted of peripheral blood. Receptors were obtained from a man at least 80 years old with acute or convalescent COVID-19.

The chain joins TRBV5-4 to TRBJ2-2; possible D gene TRBD2, 6 bases. Germline CDR1 is SGHNT and CDR2 is YYREEE (reference sequence). The CDR3 loop spans 16 amino acids. V lost 0 bases, J lost 9 bases, and 18 bases lay in between. The CDR3 nucleotides read TGTGCCAGCAGCTTGGAAAGTAGCGGAATAAAGAGGGAGCTGTTTTTT. It translates to CASSLESSGIKRELFF.

V is TRBV7-3 and J is TRBJ2-5; TRBD2 agrees at 12 bases. J gave up 5 bases and V 6 bases, and 10 bases lay outside the gene matches. The CDR3 is made up of 16 amino acids. CDR1 and CDR2 from the germline V gene are SGHTA and FQGTGA. CDR3 nucleotides: TGTGCCAGCAGTCCCGGACTAGCGGGAAAATTGGAGACCCAGTACTTC. Protein product: CASSPGLAGKLETQYF.

The CDR3 spells CASSQIGRGGGYTF. CDR3 coding DNA: TGTGCCAGCAGCCAGATAGGCCGGGGGGGCGGCTACACCTTC. V gene TRBV14 combines with J gene TRBJ1-2; TRBD1 is a possible D gene (6 bases). This CDR3 has 14 residues. The germline gives CDR1 SGHDN, CDR2 FVKESK. V was trimmed by 3 bases and J by 8 bases, leaving 16 bases between them.

This sequence joins TRBV5-1 and TRBJ1-5, with 7 nucleotides matching TRBD1. The CDR3 runs to 15 residues. In germline, CDR1 is SGHRS, CDR2 YFSETQ. V was clipped by 1 base and J by 7 bases; unmatched bases: 8. CDR3: CASSLRGQGDQPQHF. CDR3 in DNA: TGCGCCAGCAGCTTGCGGGGGCAGGGGGACCAGCCCCAGCATTTT. Supplemented by reference TRBV5-1 and TRBJ1-5, the full variable domain reads KAGVTQTPRYLIKTRGQQVTLSCSPISGHRSVSWYQQTPGQGLQFLFEYFSETQRNKGNFPGRFSGRQFSNSRSEMNVSTLELGDSALYLCASSLRGQGDQPQHFGDGTRLSIL.

This sequence joins TRBV9 and TRBJ1-5; no reliable D call. Germline CDR1 SGDLS, CDR2 YYNGEE. This CDR3 is 14 amino acids long. Trimming pared 0 bases from V and 3 bases from J, leaving 7 bases between. The CDR3 region is CASSVGQDNQPQHF. The CDR3, as DNA: TGTGCCAGCAGCGTAGGGCAGGACAATCAGCCCCAGCATTTT. Looking up the rest from reference TRBV9 and TRBJ1-5 gives the full variable domain: DSGVTQTPKHLITATGQRVTLRCSPRSGDLSVYWYQQSLDQGLQFLIQYYNGEERAKGNILERFSAQQFPDLHSELNLSSLELGDSALYFCASSVGQDNQPQHFGDGTRLSIL.

The chain has TRBV2 and TRBJ1-2; 8 nucleotides match TRBD1. V gave up 7 bases and J gave up 6 bases; unmatched junction bases: 7. CDR3 length: 13 residues. Germline V gene lookup returns CDR1 SNHLY and CDR2 FYNNEI. The CDR3 spells CASTDRDRHGYTF. The CDR3 region has the DNA TGTGCCAGCACTGACCGGGACAGGCATGGCTACACCTTC.

The rearrangement uses TRBV3-1 (or the pseudogene TRBV3-2) and TRBJ2-2; D is perhaps TRBD2 (5 bases). This CDR3 has 16 residues. Looked up from germline, CDR1 is LGHDT and CDR2 is YNNKEL (reference sequence). V was trimmed by 2 bases and J by 1 base, leaving 11 bases between them. The CDR3 coding sequence is TGTGCCAGCAGCCAATTGGACGGGGTGAACACCGGGGAGCTGTTTTTT. Protein: CASSQLDGVNTGELFF.

The V and J genes are TRBV7-9 and TRBJ2-5, with 8 bases matching TRBD1. J lost 5 bases, V lost 5 bases, and 13 bases had no gene match. Germline V gene sequence: CDR1 SEHNR, CDR2 FQNEAQ (reference sequence). The CDR3 is made up of 16 amino acids. The CDR3 is CASSRGQGALRETQYF. The CDR3 bases are TGTGCCAGCAGCCGTGGACAGGGAGCCCTTCGCGAGACCCAGTACTTC.

This chain connects TRBV6-2 or TRBV6-3 to TRBJ1-2; D is possibly TRBD1 (6 bases). The CDR3 extends over 14 amino acids. CDR1 is MNHEY, CDR2 SVGEGT, per germline. The V end was cut by 5 bases, the J end by 0 bases, with 10 bases between. Here the CDR3 reads CASSRTAPNYGYTF. DNA of the CDR3: TGTGCCAGCAGTCGGACAGCCCCTAACTATGGCTACACCTTC.

The chain combines TRBV5-5 with TRBJ1-1; D is possibly TRBD1 (5 bases). V lost 5 bases and J 1 base, leaving 15 bases between the germline ends. The germline CDR1 and CDR2 sequences are SGHKS and YYEKEE (reference sequence). The CDR3 extends over 15 amino acids. This chain's CDR3 is CASRIPQGPNTEAFF. As DNA, the CDR3 is TGTGCCAGCAGGATTCCCCAGGGTCCGAACACTGAAGCTTTCTTT.

The rearrangement uses TRBV6-5 and TRBJ1-1; D is unresolved. V gave up 7 bases and J gave up 0 bases, with 12 bases separating them. The V gene's germline CDR1 is MNHEY and CDR2 SVGAGI. The CDR3 runs 14 residues. The CDR3 DNA sequence: TGTGCCAGCAATATTGCCGGGGTGAACACTGAAGCTTTCTTT. This translates into CASNIAGVNTEAFF.

The chain is built from TRBV16 and TRBJ1-5; 8 bases line up with TRBD1. Per the germline V gene, CDR1 is KGHSY and CDR2 is FQNENV. The CDR3 totals 15 residues. V lost 3 bases to trimming and J lost 5 bases; unmatched junction nucleotides: 6. The CDR3 region is CASSHTPGGDQPQHF. For the CDR3, the DNA is TGTGCCAGCAGCCATACCCCAGGGGGCGATCAGCCCCAGCATTTT.

The gene calls are TRBV5-1 and TRBJ2-3; 14 nucleotides line up with TRBD2. V lost 4 bases to trimming and J lost 3 bases; unmatched junction nucleotides: 7. The CDR3 extends over 17 amino acids. The germline V gene encodes CDR1 SGHRS and CDR2 YFSETQ. The CDR3 DNA follows: TGCGCCAGCAGCGAGGGACTAGCGGGAGATCTAACAGATACGCAGTATTTT. Translation gives CASSEGLAGDLTDTQYF.

The chain couples TRBV15 to TRBJ2-7, with D possibly being TRBD2 (6 bases). CDR1 LNHNV and CDR2 YYDKDF come from the germline V gene (reference sequence). This CDR3 comprises 14 residues. The V end was cut by 3 bases, the J end by 3 bases, with 12 bases between. The CDR3, as DNA: TGTGCCACCAGCAGGGGGAGGACTGTCTACGAGCAGTACTTC. Residues: CATSRGRTVYEQYF.

The rearrangement joins TRBV28 to TRBJ1-5; 8 bases are shared with TRBD1. With 6 bases clipped from V and 9 bases from J, the junction kept 13 bases outside the gene matches. Per the germline V gene, CDR1 is MDHEN and CDR2 is SYDVKM. The CDR3 is 15 amino acids. CDR3 sequence: CASSYHGQGGSPQHF. The CDR3 DNA reads as TGTGCCAGCAGCTACCACGGACAGGGAGGATCGCCCCAGCATTTT.

The gene calls are TRBV3-1 (or the pseudogene TRBV3-2) and TRBJ2-1; 9 bases line up with TRBD2. Unmatched junction bases numbered 7, after V lost 7 bases and J lost 6 bases. Germline V CDR1 and CDR2: LGHDT, YNNKEL (reference sequence). The CDR3 consists of 14 residues. The DNA of the CDR3 is TGTGCCAGCACCCGGACTAGCGCCCTCAATGAGCAGTTCTTC. Translation: CASTRTSALNEQFF.

The chain couples TRBV5-1 to TRBJ2-2; a weak D match, TRBD1 (7 bases). This CDR3 comprises 15 residues. V was shortened by 0 bases and J by 4 bases, with 10 bases between the two germline ends. Germline V gene sequence: CDR1 SGHRS, CDR2 YFSETQ. CDR3: CASSLAQGGTGELFF. DNA for the CDR3: TGCGCCAGCAGCTTGGCCCAGGGGGGCACCGGGGAGCTGTTTTTT.